These 29 T cell receptor beta chains originate from one sample sequenced in a study of blood T cells in healthy people across ages. Then a second PCR, running about 6 to 11 cycles, was carried out with a sample-barcoded 5' primer and a J-beta primer mix. TCRdb re-derived calls from the 5' RACE reads in MiXCR, one entry per CDR3 protein. Among around 690,000 distinct CDR3 sequences, roughly 58% were seen once, and the ten largest hold 30% to 45%. Source material: blood. These receptors were obtained from a man aged 55 to 69 in good health.

This clonotype was counted once. This chain connects TRBV10-1 to TRBJ1-1, with TRBD1 as a possible D gene (5 bases). Germline V gene data show CDR1 as WNHNN and CDR2 as SYGVQD (reference sequence). V was pared by 8 bases and J by 1 base, with 11 bases between. CDR3 length: 13 residues. For the CDR3, the DNA is TGCGCCAGCGGGACCGGGGAGAACACTGAAGCTTTCTTT. Amino acid sequence: CASGTGENTEAFF.

The rearrangement links TRBV29-1 to TRBJ2-1; no firm D call. The CDR3 spans 12 residues. Trimming cost V 5 bases and J 5 bases, with 10 bases left between them. From germline, CDR1 is SQVTM and CDR2 ANQGSEA. The CDR3 protein is CSVQRVDNEQFF. The CDR3, as DNA: TGCAGCGTTCAACGGGTCGACAATGAGCAGTTCTTC.

This sequence joins TRBV24-1 and TRBJ1-2; 9 nucleotides agree with TRBD1. The CDR3 contains 15 residues. The germline CDR1 and CDR2 sequences are KGHDR and SFDVKD. The ends lost 4 bases at V and 3 bases at J; junction bases unmatched: 5. CDR3 in DNA: TGTGCCACCAGTGAGGCCGACAGGGGGGACTATGGCTACACCTTC. Protein sequence: CATSEADRGDYGYTF.

The chain carries TRBV9 and TRBJ2-3; 7 nucleotides align to TRBD2. Germline CDR1 reads SGDLS; CDR2 reads YYNGEE. The CDR3 loop spans 15 amino acids. Trimming cost V 0 bases and J 3 bases; bases outside gene matches: 4. Here the CDR3 DNA reads TGTGCCAGCAGCGTAGCTAGCGGAGCAACAGATACGCAGTATTTT. Encoded protein: CASSVASGATDTQYF.

This clonotype has only a few counts. The rearrangement uses TRBV5-6 and TRBJ1-2, with D uncertain. This CDR3 has 12 residues. Germline V gene sequence: CDR1 SGHDT, CDR2 YYEEEE. Trimming shortened V by 0 bases and J by 4 bases, and 4 bases separated the two germline ends. CDR3 loop: CASSLVRYGYTF. The CDR3 DNA sequence: TGTGCCAGCAGCTTGGTTCGCTATGGCTACACCTTC.

V is TRBV27 and J is TRBJ2-7, with 9 bases lining up with TRBD1. The CDR3 has 15 amino acids. Losses at the gene ends were 5 bases for V and 4 bases for J; bases not matched to a gene: 9. Per germline, CDR1 MNHEY and CDR2 SMNVEV (reference sequence). The CDR3 loop is CASSRQPGTGYEQYF. CDR3 in DNA: TGTGCCAGCAGTCGCCAGCCCGGGACAGGGTACGAGCAGTACTTC.

The chain has TRBV9 and TRBJ2-2; 9 nucleotides agree with TRBD1. The junction had 6 bases not matched to a gene; V was cut back by 3 bases and J by 9 bases. Germline CDR1 reads SGDLS; CDR2 reads YYNGEE. The CDR3 extends over 14 amino acids. The CDR3 sequence: CASSETGGSRELFF. The CDR3 DNA reads as TGTGCCAGCAGCGAGACAGGGGGATCCCGGGAGCTGTTTTTT.

Concerning this clonotype itself: One junction end disagrees with the germline gene, perhaps due to a read error. The chain is built from TRBV6-1 and TRBJ2-4; 7 positions match TRBD2. Germline values: CDR1 MNHNS, CDR2 SASEGT. The CDR3 sequence is 13 residues long. CDR3 amino acids: CASREASGDIQYF. The CDR3 coding sequence is TGTGCCAGCAGGGAAGCTAGCGGTGACATTCAGTACTTC.

This clonotype appeared once. The chain recombines TRBV27 with TRBJ2-5, with a weak D call TRBD2 (6 bases). V lost 5 bases to trimming and J lost 0 bases, with 10 bases between them. Germline V gene sequence: CDR1 MNHEY, CDR2 SMNVEV (reference sequence). This CDR3 region has 14 residues. The CDR3 bases are TGTGCCAGCAGTCGGAGGGGAAACCAAGAGACCCAGTACTTC. It is translated as CASSRRGNQETQYF.

The chain uses TRBV29-1 and TRBJ2-5, with unresolved D. Trimming cost V 4 bases and J 1 base, with 4 bases left between them. Per germline, CDR1 SQVTM and CDR2 ANQGSEA. This CDR3 region has 11 residues. The CDR3 bases are TGCAGCGTTGGATCCCAAGAGACCCAGTACTTC. Its translation: CSVGSQETQYF.

This clonotype was observed a few times. The chain combines TRBV10-2 with TRBJ2-7; no clear D gene. The CDR3 consists of 15 residues. Deletions cut 3 bases from V and 0 bases from J, with 12 bases between. Germline-derived CDR1 and CDR2 are WSHSY and SAAADI. The CDR3 DNA reads TGCGCCAGCAGTGATGCCCCGGAGCCCTCCTACGAGCAGTACTTC. Protein product: CASSDAPEPSYEQYF.

This clonotype was observed a handful of times. This rearrangement joins TRBV11-2 to TRBJ1-2; no firm D call. There are 14 residues in the CDR3. Germline lookup yields CDR1 SGHAT and CDR2 FQNNGV. V gave up 3 bases and J gave up 1 base, with 9 bases separating them. The CDR3 DNA reads as TGTGCCAGCAGCTTCCGGGAATTTAACTATGGCTACACCTTC. This translates into CASSFREFNYGYTF.

The chain uses TRBV12-3 or TRBV12-4 and TRBJ2-1; D might be TRBD2 (6 bases). Trimming left V 5 bases short and J 2 bases short, with 25 bases between. There are 19 residues in the CDR3. The CDR3 nucleotides are TGTGCCAGCAGTCAACCGGGGGAGAGGAGGGTAAATACCTACAATGAGCAGTTCTTC. It yields the protein CASSQPGERRVNTYNEQFF.

The V and J genes are TRBV6-5 and TRBJ2-6; maybe TRBD1 (5 bases). V was shortened by 0 bases and J by 1 base, with 13 bases between the two germline ends. The CDR3 length is 18 residues. Per the germline V gene, CDR1 is MNHEY and CDR2 is SVGAGI. The CDR3 region is CASSYSRRDWSGANVLTF. In nucleotides, the CDR3 is TGTGCCAGCAGTTACTCGCGCAGGGATTGGTCTGGGGCCAACGTCCTGACTTTC.

The rearrangement links TRBV5-6 to TRBJ2-2; 13 positions match TRBD2. After removal of 0 bases from V and 3 bases from J, the junction contained 5 bases not matched to a gene. The CDR3 contains 18 residues. The V gene's germline CDR1 is SGHDT and CDR2 YYEEEE. CDR3 protein: CASSLETSGGLDTGELFF. CDR3 DNA: TGTGCCAGCAGCTTGGAGACTAGCGGGGGGCTGGACACCGGGGAGCTGTTTTTT.

This clonotype was picked up a small number of times. V and J are TRBV5-1 and TRBJ1-2, with 8 bases aligning to TRBD1. Germline V gives CDR1 SGHRS, CDR2 YFSETQ. The length of the CDR3 is 14 residues. Trimming cost V 4 bases and J 8 bases; bases outside gene matches: 10. The CDR3 sequence is CASSPDRAGWGYTF. The CDR3, as DNA: TGCGCCAGCAGCCCGGACAGGGCAGGGTGGGGCTACACCTTC.

With respect to this clonotype: This could be a read error, since a much larger clone is one nucleotide away. The rearrangement joins TRBV6-5 to TRBJ1-2, with TRBD1 as a possible D gene (6 bases). There are 12 residues in the CDR3. Looked up from germline, CDR1 is MNHEY and CDR2 is SVGAGI. The CDR3 DNA sequence: TGTGCCGGCAGGAAGGGGGACTATGGCTACACCTTC. This gives the protein CAGRKGDYGYTF.

This chain links TRBV9 with TRBJ2-1, with a tentative D call TRBD2 (5 bases). V lost 5 bases and J lost 6, with 12 bases in between. This CDR3 region has 13 residues. Germline V gives CDR1 SGDLS, CDR2 YYNGEE. The CDR3 spells CASRKEDINEQFF. The CDR3 DNA is TGTGCCAGCAGGAAGGAGGATATCAATGAGCAGTTCTTC.

This clonotype was counted a few times. The chain links TRBV10-3 to TRBJ2-6; tentatively, D is TRBD1 (6 bases). V was pared by 7 bases and J by 16 bases, with 20 bases between. Germline V CDR1 and CDR2: ENHRY, SYGVKD. The CDR3 totals 13 residues. CDR3 bases: TGTGCCATCAAGGGGGAGACAGGAGACGGTCTGACTTTC. It is translated as CAIKGETGDGLTF.

The chain employs TRBV29-1 and TRBJ2-3; D gene ambiguous. Trimming took 4 bases from V and 4 from J, leaving 9 bases between them. CDR1 and CDR2 from the germline V gene are SQVTM and ANQGSEA. The CDR3 loop spans 12 amino acids. CDR3 protein: CSVALESDTQYF. CDR3 DNA: TGCAGCGTTGCATTGGAGTCAGATACGCAGTATTTT.

The V and J genes are TRBV11-2 and TRBJ2-5, with 7 nucleotides matching TRBD1. The V gene end was trimmed by 5 bases and the J gene end by 6 bases; junction bases not matched to a gene: 12. CDR1 is SGHAT and CDR2 is FQNNGV in the germline V gene. The CDR3 contains 15 residues. The CDR3 coding sequence is TGTGCCAGCAGCACCCGACAGGGCGTGGGTCAGACCCAGTACTTC. This encodes CASSTRQGVGQTQYF. The complete variable domain, with remaining parts taken from reference TRBV11-2 and TRBJ2-5, reads EAGVAQSPRYKIIEKRQSVAFWCNPISGHATLYWYQQILGQGPKLLIQFQNNGVVDDSQLPKDRFSAERLKGVDSTLKIQPAKLEDSAVYLCASSTRQGVGQTQYFGPGTRLLVL.

For this clonotype: The junction does not match germline at one end; this may be a read error. CDR3 nucleotides: TGTGTCAGCATGCGGGGGGGCTTAGATACGCAGTATTTT. This codes for CVSMRGGLDTQYF. The chain has TRBV2 and TRBJ2-3, with 9 positions matching TRBD2. Germline V gene data show CDR1 as SNHLY and CDR2 as FYNNEI. This CDR3 contains 13 residues.

This chain joins TRBV29-1 and TRBJ2-3; D perhaps matches TRBD1 (5 bases). The CDR3 consists of 13 residues. Germline-derived CDR1 and CDR2 are SQVTM and ANQGSEA. Trimming removed 5 bases from V and 2 bases from J, with 11 bases in between. The CDR3 DNA reads TGCAGCGTTAAGATAGGGGTCACAGATACGCAGTATTTT. Translated: CSVKIGVTDTQYF.

Concerning this clonotype: A read error may account for a junction end that differs from germline. The gene calls are TRBV9 and TRBJ1-1; 10 bases fit TRBD1. The CDR3 runs 15 residues. Germline V lookup: CDR1 SGDLS, CDR2 YYNGEE. The CDR3 reads CASSPRTGGNTETFF. In nucleotides, the CDR3 is TGTGCCAGCAGCCCCCGGACAGGGGGGAACACTGAAACTTTCTTT.

As regards this clonotype: Germline and junction disagree at one end, which may indicate a read error. V usage is TRBV6-5 and J usage is TRBJ2-6; a possible D gene is TRBD2 (7 bases). The germline CDR1 and CDR2 sequences are MNHEY and SVGAGI. The CDR3 totals 15 residues. The CDR3 nucleotides are TGTGCCAGCAGTTACCGGGGGGCTGGGACCAACGTCCTGACTTTC. This encodes CASSYRGAGTNVLTF.

The rearrangement uses TRBV11-2 and TRBJ1-6; TRBD1 is a possible D gene (5 bases). V was pared by 0 bases and J by 10 bases, with 13 bases between. The germline CDR1 and CDR2 sequences are SGHAT and FQNNGV. The CDR3 contains 15 residues. The CDR3 spells CASSLDRGIGSPLHF. The CDR3, as DNA: TGTGCCAGCAGCTTAGATCGGGGCATCGGGTCACCCCTCCACTTT.

This chain joins TRBV5-1 and TRBJ1-6; TRBD1 agrees at 9 bases. The germline CDR1 and CDR2 sequences are SGHRS and YFSETQ. The junction had 13 bases not matched to a gene; V was cut back by 0 bases and J by 18 bases. The CDR3 is 15 residues long. The CDR3 sequence: CASSLGDREITAPHF. CDR3 bases: TGCGCCAGCAGCTTGGGGGACAGGGAGATTACGGCCCCCCACTTT.

The rearrangement links TRBV5-5 to TRBJ1-2; D may be TRBD1 (5 bases). The CDR3 runs 14 residues. Germline V CDR1 and CDR2: SGHKS, YYEKEE (reference sequence). V shed 5 bases and J shed 2 bases, with 13 bases lying between them. DNA of the CDR3: TGTGCCAGCAGACCGTTCACAGGAAACTATGGCTACACCTTC. The encoded protein is CASRPFTGNYGYTF.

This chain links TRBV20-1 with TRBJ2-5; D tentatively fits TRBD1 or TRBD2 (6 bases each). V was trimmed by 6 bases and J by 11 bases, leaving 25 bases between them. The germline V gene has CDR1 DFQATT and CDR2 SNEGSKA (reference sequence). The CDR3 has 14 residues. In DNA form, the CDR3 reads TGCAGTGCAACCAAGGAGGGGGTACACAATGAGCAGTACTTC. Its protein product is CSATKEGVHNEQYF.